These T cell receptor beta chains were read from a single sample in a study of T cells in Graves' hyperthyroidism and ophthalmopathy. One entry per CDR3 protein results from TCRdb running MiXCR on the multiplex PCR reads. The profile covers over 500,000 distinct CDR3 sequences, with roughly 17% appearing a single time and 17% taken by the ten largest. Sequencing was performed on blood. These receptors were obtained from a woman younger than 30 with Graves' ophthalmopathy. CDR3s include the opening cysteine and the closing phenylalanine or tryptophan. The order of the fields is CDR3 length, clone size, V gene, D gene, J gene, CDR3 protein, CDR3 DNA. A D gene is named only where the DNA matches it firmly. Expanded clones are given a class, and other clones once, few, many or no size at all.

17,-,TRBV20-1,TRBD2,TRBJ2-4,CSARDWREGLAKNIQYF,TGCAGTGCTAGAGATTGGAGGGAGGGATTAGCCAAAAACATTCAGTACTTC
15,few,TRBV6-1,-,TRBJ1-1,CASHEAGTMNTEAFF,TGTGCCAGCCATGAAGCCGGGACAATGAACACTGAAGCTTTCTTT
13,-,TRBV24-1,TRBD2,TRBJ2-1,CATGTSGRNEQFF,TGTGCCACAGGGACTAGTGGTAGGAATGAGCAGTTCTTC
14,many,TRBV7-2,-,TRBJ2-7,CASSARDSRYEQYF,TGTGCCAGCAGCGCCCGGGACTCCAGATACGAGCAGTACTTC
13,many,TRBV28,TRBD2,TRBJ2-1,CASSSAGENEQFF,TGTGCCAGCAGTTCAGCGGGAGAAAATGAGCAGTTCTTC
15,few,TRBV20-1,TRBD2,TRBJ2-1,CSARDAGRAVNEQFF,TGCAGTGCTAGAGATGCCGGGAGGGCCGTCAATGAGCAGTTCTTC
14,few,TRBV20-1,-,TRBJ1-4,CSARIEGGREKLFF,TGCAGTGCTAGAATCGAGGGGGGTCGTGAAAAACTGTTTTTT
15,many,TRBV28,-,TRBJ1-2,CASSPRFTGGYGYTF,TGTGCCAGCAGTCCGAGGTTCACTGGGGGGTATGGCTACACCTTC
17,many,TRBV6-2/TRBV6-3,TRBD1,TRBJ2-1,CASSYDISDRLTNEQFF,TGTGCCAGCAGTTACGATATTTCGGACAGGCTGACCAATGAGCAGTTCTTC
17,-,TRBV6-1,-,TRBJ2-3,CASSSGGGAGATDTQYF,TGTGCCAGCAGTTCGGGCGGGGGCGCGGGAGCAACAGATACGCAGTATTTT
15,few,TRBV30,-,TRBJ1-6,CAWSPTLRGDSPLHF,TGTGCCTGGAGTCCGACCTTGAGAGGCGATTCACCCCTCCACTTT
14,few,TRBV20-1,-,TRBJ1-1,CSARDRRKSTEAFF,TGCAGTGCTAGAGATAGGCGAAAGTCCACTGAAGCTTTCTTT
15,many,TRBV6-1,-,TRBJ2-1,CASSADHTTYNEQFF,TGTGCCAGCAGTGCGGACCATACAACCTACAATGAGCAGTTCTTC
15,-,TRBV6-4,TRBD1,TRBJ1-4,CASNRRTGLNEKLFF,TGTGCCAGCAATCGTCGGACAGGGTTGAATGAAAAACTGTTTTTT
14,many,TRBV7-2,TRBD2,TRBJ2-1,CASSRSGGYNEQFF,TGTGCCAGCAGCCGTAGCGGGGGCTACAATGAGCAGTTCTTC
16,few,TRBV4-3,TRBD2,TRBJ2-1,CASSQGSGLAGNEQFF,TGCGCCAGCAGCCAAGGTTCCGGACTAGCGGGCAATGAGCAGTTCTTC
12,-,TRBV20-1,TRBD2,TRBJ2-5,CSAWTSGETQYF,TGCAGTGCGTGGACTAGTGGAGAGACCCAGTACTTC
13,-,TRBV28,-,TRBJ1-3,CASQPGTGNTIYF,TGTGCCAGCCAGCCAGGGACTGGAAACACCATATATTTT
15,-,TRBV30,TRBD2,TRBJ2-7,CAWSFTSGSSYEQYF,TGTGCCTGGAGCTTTACTAGCGGGAGCTCCTACGAGCAGTACTTC
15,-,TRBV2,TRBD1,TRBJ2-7,CASSRDRGQLVEQYF,TGTGCCAGCAGTCGGGACAGGGGCCAATTGGTCGAGCAGTACTTC
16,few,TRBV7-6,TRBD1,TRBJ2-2,CASSLGQGVNTGELFF,TGTGCCAGCAGCTTAGGACAGGGGGTGAACACCGGGGAGCTGTTTTTT
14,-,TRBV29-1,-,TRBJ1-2,CSVEKRDPYYGYTF,TGCAGCGTTGAAAAGAGGGACCCCTACTATGGCTACACCTTC
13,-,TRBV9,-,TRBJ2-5,CASSVELGETQYF,TGTGCCAGCAGCGTAGAACTGGGAGAGACCCAGTACTTC
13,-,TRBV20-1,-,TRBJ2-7,CSAGGGGLREQYF,TGCAGTGCGGGAGGGGGCGGCCTAAGGGAGCAGTACTTC
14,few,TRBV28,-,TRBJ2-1,CASVTDSTNNEQFF,TGTGCCAGCGTTACGGACAGCACGAACAATGAGCAGTTCTTC
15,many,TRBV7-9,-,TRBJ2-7,CASSFCLGERCEQYF,TGTGCCAGCAGCTTTTGTCTGGGGGAGAGGTGCGAGCAGTACTTC
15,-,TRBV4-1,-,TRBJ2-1,CASSQDGQGENEQFF,TGCGCCAGCAGCCAAGATGGGCAGGGTGAAAATGAGCAGTTCTTC
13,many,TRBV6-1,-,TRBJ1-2,CANRPGGTYGYTF,TGTGCCAACCGACCAGGTGGAACCTATGGCTACACCTTC
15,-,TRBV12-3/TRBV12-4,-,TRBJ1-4,CASSLRIRSGEKLFF,TGTGCCAGCAGCCTGCGGATTAGGTCCGGCGAAAAACTGTTTTTT
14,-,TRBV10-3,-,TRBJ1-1,CATTLDSMNTEAFF,TGTGCCACTACACTGGACAGCATGAACACTGAAGCTTTCTTT
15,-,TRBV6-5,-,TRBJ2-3,CASRYPGSGTDTQYF,TGTGCCAGCAGGTATCCGGGGTCAGGCACAGATACGCAGTATTTT
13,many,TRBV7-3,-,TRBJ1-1,CASSLMQNTEAFF,TGTGCCAGCAGCTTAATGCAGAACACTGAAGCTTTCTTT
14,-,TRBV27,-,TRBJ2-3,CASSLSSRTDTQYF,TGTGCCAGCAGTTTATCGTCCCGCACAGATACGCAGTATTTT
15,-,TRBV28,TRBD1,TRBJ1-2,CASSSGGRGQDGYTF,TGTGCCAGCAGCAGCGGAGGGAGGGGGCAGGATGGCTACACCTTC
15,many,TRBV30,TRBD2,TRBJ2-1,CAWRLAGAAYNEQFF,TGTGCCTGGAGGCTAGCGGGAGCCGCCTACAATGAGCAGTTCTTC
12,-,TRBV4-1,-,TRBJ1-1,CASSQGSSEAFF,TGCGCCAGCAGCCAGGGAAGTTCTGAAGCTTTCTTT
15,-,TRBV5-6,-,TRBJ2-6,CASSLVNSGANVLTF,TGTGCCAGCAGCTTGGTCAACTCTGGGGCCAACGTCCTGACTTTC
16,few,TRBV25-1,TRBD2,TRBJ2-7,CASSAGLAGVSYEQYF,TGTGCCAGCAGTGCCGGACTAGCGGGAGTCTCCTACGAGCAGTACTTC
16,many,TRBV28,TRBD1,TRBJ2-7,CASSSAGAGGDYEQYF,TGTGCCAGCAGTTCCGCTGGGGCAGGGGGCGACTACGAGCAGTACTTC
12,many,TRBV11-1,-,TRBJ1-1,CASSLDRTEAFF,TGTGCCAGCAGCTTAGACAGAACTGAAGCTTTCTTT
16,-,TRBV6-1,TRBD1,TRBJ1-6,CASSEIPGQGRSPLHF,TGTGCCAGCAGTGAGATTCCGGGACAGGGGCGTTCACCCCTCCACTTT
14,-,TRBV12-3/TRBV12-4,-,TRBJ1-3,CASSLAGKGNTIYF,TGTGCCAGCAGTTTAGCCGGCAAGGGAAACACCATATATTTT
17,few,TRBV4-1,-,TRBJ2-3,CASSQDRDTTEKDTQYF,TGCGCCAGCAGCCAAGACCGGGACACCACAGAGAAAGATACGCAGTATTTT
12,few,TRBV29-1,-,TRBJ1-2,CSVDEGIYGYTF,TGCAGCGTTGACGAGGGTATTTATGGCTACACCTTC
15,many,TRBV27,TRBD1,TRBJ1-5,CASSARTGLNQPQHF,TGTGCCAGCAGTGCCCGGACAGGATTAAATCAGCCCCAGCATTTT
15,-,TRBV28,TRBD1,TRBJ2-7,CASSLVPSGGYEQYF,TGTGCCAGCAGTTTGGTCCCCTCAGGGGGCTACGAGCAGTACTTC
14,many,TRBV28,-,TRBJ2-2,CASSSRLDTGELFF,TGTGCCAGCAGTTCCCGACTAGACACCGGGGAGCTGTTTTTT
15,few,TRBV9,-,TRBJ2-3,CASSVTQIRTDTQYF,TGTGCCAGCAGCGTCACTCAGATTCGCACAGATACGCAGTATTTT
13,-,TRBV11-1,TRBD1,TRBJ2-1,CASSDDRGHEQFF,TGTGCCAGCAGCGATGACAGGGGCCATGAGCAGTTCTTC
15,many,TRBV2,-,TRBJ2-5,CASGGTGGLRGTQYF,TGTGCCAGCGGGGGTACCGGGGGGCTCCGAGGGACCCAGTACTTC
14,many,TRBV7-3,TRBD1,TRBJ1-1,CASRGGSLNTEAFF,TGTGCTAGCAGGGGGGGGTCCCTGAACACTGAAGCTTTCTTT
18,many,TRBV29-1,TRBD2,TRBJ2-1,CSVEGPSGGRSSYNEQFF,TGCAGCGTTGAGGGGCCTAGCGGGGGCCGGAGCTCCTACAATGAGCAGTTCTTC
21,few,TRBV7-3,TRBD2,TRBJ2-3,CASSLSPGLAGGGLSTDTQYF,TGTGCCAGCAGCTTATCCCCAGGACTAGCGGGAGGAGGACTTAGCACAGATACGCAGTATTTT
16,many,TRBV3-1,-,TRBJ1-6,CASSQDVEQNNSPLHF,TGTGCCAGCAGCCAAGATGTCGAGCAGAATAATTCACCCCTCCACTTT
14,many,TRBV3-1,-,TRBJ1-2,CASSRDTWVEGYTF,TGTGCCAGCAGCCGAGATACGTGGGTGGAGGGCTACACCTTC
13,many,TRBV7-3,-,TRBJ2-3,CASSSPPLDTQYF,TGTGCCAGCAGCTCCCCCCCGTTAGATACGCAGTATTTT
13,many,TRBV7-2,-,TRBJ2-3,CASSLGGADTQYF,TGTGCCAGCAGCTTAGGAGGAGCGGATACGCAGTATTTT
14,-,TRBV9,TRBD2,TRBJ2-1,CASNLAGMDNEQFF,TGTGCCAGCAACCTAGCGGGAATGGACAATGAGCAGTTCTTC
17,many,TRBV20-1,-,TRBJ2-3,CSARDRSTGPSTDTQYF,TGCAGTGCTAGAGATCGTTCGACTGGTCCTAGCACAGATACGCAGTATTTT